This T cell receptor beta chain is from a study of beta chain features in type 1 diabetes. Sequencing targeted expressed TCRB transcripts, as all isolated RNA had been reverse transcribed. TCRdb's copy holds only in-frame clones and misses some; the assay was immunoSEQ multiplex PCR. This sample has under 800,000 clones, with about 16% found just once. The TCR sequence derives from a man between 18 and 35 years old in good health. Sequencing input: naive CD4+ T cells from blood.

CDR3 nucleotides: TGTGCCAGCAGCTTGTGGGAGGGCCACGAGCAGTACTTC. Protein product: CASSLWEGHEQYF. V and J are TRBV5-4 and TRBJ2-7; 7 nucleotides line up with TRBD2. Germline CDR1 reads SGHNT; CDR2 reads YYREEE (reference sequence). The CDR3 extends over 13 amino acids. After removal of 1 base from V and 5 bases from J, the junction contained 3 bases not matched to a gene.